This paragraph reports one T cell receptor beta chain. Its antigen is as yet unknown. The data belong to a study of graft-versus-host responses after intestinal transplantation. The study, taken as a whole, reports: Recipient marrow harbored GvH clones, some of which surfaced first in ileum or blood.

Germline CDR1 reads MDHEN; CDR2 reads SYDVKM. The CDR3 is 16 residues long. V was trimmed by 6 bases and J by 0 bases, leaving 15 bases between them. Assay used: immunoSEQ multiplex PCR; TCRdb lists only in-frame clones, some missing. The table includes more than 95,000 clones, 92% detected once. The V call is TRBV28, the J call TRBJ1-5; D gene unclear. The sequences come from unstimulated CD4+ T cells sorted from spleen or lymph node cells, collected before intestinal transplant. The clonotype originates from a human donor who received an intestinal transplant. The CDR3 loop reads CASSLRRADSNQPQHF. The CDR3 bases are TGTGCCAGCAGCCTTCGGAGGGCGGATAGCAATCAGCCCCAGCATTTT. Variable domain in full (rest from reference TRBV28 and TRBJ1-5): DVKVTQSSRYLVKRTGEKVFLECVQDMDHENMFWYRQDPGLGLRLIYFSYDVKMKEKGDIPEGYSVSREKKERFSLILESASTNQTSMYLCASSLRRADSNQPQHFGDGTRLSIL.